Listed below are T cell receptor beta chains from one sample, sequenced in a study of early T cells in non-severe SARS-CoV-2 infection. In TCRdb, the 5' RACE reads were re-called with MiXCR into one record per CDR3 protein. The data show fewer than 75,000 distinct CDR3 sequences, with roughly a sixth seen just once and more than 7.5% held by the top ten. Sequencing was performed on whole blood, taken at baseline. The receptors derive from an adult who was a healthcare worker with PCR-confirmed SARS-CoV-2 infection or an uninfected control (not recorded which). Each CDR3 is given with its conserved first and last residue. The D gene is left open where the match is weak. Size tells how often a clone was seen (once, few, many) or the class of an expanded clone, and some rows leave it out.

length,V,D,size,J,CDR3,DNA
15,TRBV7-9,TRBD2,medium-sized,TRBJ2-1,CASSLVAGYYNEQFF,TGTGCCAGCAGCTTAGTAGCGGGATACTACAATGAGCAGTTCTTC
12,TRBV29-1,.,.,TRBJ2-1,CSGRTLRNEQFF,TGCAGCGGACGGACCCTAAGGAATGAGCAGTTCTTC
16,TRBV19,TRBD1,few,TRBJ1-5,CASSVTGTISNQPQHF,TGTGCCAGTAGTGTGACAGGGACCATTAGCAATCAGCCCCAGCATTTT
13,TRBV6-4,.,few,TRBJ2-2,CASSVKLTGELFF,TGTGCCAGCAGTGTTAAACTCACCGGGGAGCTGTTTTTT
12,TRBV24-1,TRBD1,many,TRBJ2-1,CATSEQDRVQFF,TGTGCCACCAGTGAGCAGGACAGGGTGCAGTTCTTC
15,TRBV7-9,TRBD1,few,TRBJ2-7,CASSLTGTGGYEQYF,TGTGCCAGCAGTTTGACCGGGACAGGGGGCTACGAGCAGTACTTC
15,TRBV4-3,.,many,TRBJ2-1,CASSQDRGPYNEQFF,TGCGCCAGCAGCCAAGACAGGGGACCCTACAATGAGCAGTTCTTC
14,TRBV5-1,.,once,TRBJ2-1,CASSRGASENEQFF,TGCGCCAGCAGCCGGGGGGCGAGCGAGAATGAGCAGTTCTTC
15,TRBV2,.,few,TRBJ2-6,CASRIQETGANVLTF,TGTGCCAGCAGAATCCAGGAGACTGGGGCCAACGTCCTGACTTTC
15,TRBV7-9,TRBD1,.,TRBJ1-1,CASSFQGQGSAEAFF,TGTGCCAGCAGCTTCCAGGGACAGGGGAGTGCTGAAGCTTTCTTT
16,TRBV7-2,TRBD2,few,TRBJ2-1,CASSPRLAGRYNEQFF,TGTGCCAGCAGCCCCAGACTAGCGGGCCGGTACAATGAGCAGTTCTTC
13,TRBV12-3/TRBV12-4,.,.,TRBJ1-2,CASRSGGSYGYTF,TGTGCCAGCAGGTCGGGGGGCAGCTATGGCTACACCTTC
14,TRBV11-1,.,many,TRBJ2-3,CASSLTASTDTQYF,TGTGCCAGCAGCTTGACAGCTAGCACAGATACGCAGTATTTT